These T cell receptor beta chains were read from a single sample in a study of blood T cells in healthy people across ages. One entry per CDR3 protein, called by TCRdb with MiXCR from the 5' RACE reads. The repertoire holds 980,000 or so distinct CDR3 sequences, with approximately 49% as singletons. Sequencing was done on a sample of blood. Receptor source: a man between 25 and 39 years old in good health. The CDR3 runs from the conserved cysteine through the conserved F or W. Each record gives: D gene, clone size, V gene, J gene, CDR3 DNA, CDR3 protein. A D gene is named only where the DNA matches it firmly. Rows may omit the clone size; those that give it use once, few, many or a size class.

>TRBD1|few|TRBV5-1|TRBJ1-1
TGCGCCAGCAGCTTGGGGGACAGGGTGAACACTGAAGCTTTCTTT
CASSLGDRVNTEAFF
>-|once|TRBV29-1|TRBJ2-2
TGCAGCGTTGTTCAGAACACCGGGGAGCTGTTTTTT
CSVVQNTGELFF
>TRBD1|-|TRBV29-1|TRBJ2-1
TGCAGCGTTGATAGGACAGGCAGCTCCTACAATGAGCAGTTCTTC
CSVDRTGSSYNEQFF
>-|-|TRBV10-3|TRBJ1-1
TGTGCCATCAGGAATCAGGGGAACACTGAAGCTTTCTTT
CAIRNQGNTEAFF
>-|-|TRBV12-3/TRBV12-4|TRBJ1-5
TGTGCCAGCAGGACGCAGGGAGGCAATCAGCCCCAGCATTTT
CASRTQGGNQPQHF
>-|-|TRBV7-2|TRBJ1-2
TGTGCCAGCAGCTTCTCAGGGGAGTATGGTGGCTACACCTTC
CASSFSGEYGGYTF
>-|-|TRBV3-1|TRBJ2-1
TGTGCCAGCAGCCGCGGATCCACCCCCGATGAGCAGTTCTTC
CASSRGSTPDEQFF
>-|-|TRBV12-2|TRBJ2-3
TGTGCAAGTCGCGTCAGCGGGGTTCGCACAGATACGCAGTATTTT
CASRVSGVRTDTQYF
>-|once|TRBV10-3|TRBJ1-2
TGTGCCATCAGTGGGGCCACAGGCTCCAACTATGGCTACACCTTC
CAISGATGSNYGYTF
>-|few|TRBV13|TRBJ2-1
TGTGCCAGCAGCTACGAAGCGGTGAATGAGCAGTTCTTC
CASSYEAVNEQFF
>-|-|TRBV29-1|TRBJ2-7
TGCAGCGTTGAGGAGGGGGGGTCCTACGAGCAGTACTTC
CSVEEGGSYEQYF
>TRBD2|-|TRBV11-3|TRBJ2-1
TGTGCCAGCAGCTCCGGGGGGACTAGCTCCTACAGTGGGCAGTTCTTC
CASSSGGTSSYSGQFF